The clone carrying this T cell receptor beta chain showed up just once. This entry is derived from a study of blood T cell repertoires in COVID-19. About the study: T cells, B-cell-depleted T cells, or PBMCs provided the cDNA or gDNA that served as material.

The Seattle patients, enrolled during active infection, were followed longitudinally. Per the study methods: Amplification of reference gene primers was used by the study to estimate nucleated cell counts. Clones were sequenced by immunoSEQ multiplex PCR, and TCRdb holds only the in-frame ones, with some missing. That table gives V, J and clone size, and the DNA gave D and trimming. The sample gives about 48,000 clones, more than 75% of which show up once; 2.5% to 3% is in the top ten. V was shortened by 5 bases and J by 7 bases, with 15 bases between the two germline ends. Germline CDR1 MNHEY, CDR2 SVGAGI. The CDR3 spans 15 residues.

This sequence joins TRBV6-5 and TRBJ1-6; tentatively, D is TRBD1 (6 bases). The sequenced material came from peripheral blood. This receptor was obtained from a woman older than 75 with COVID-19, enrolled during active disease. The CDR3 DNA follows: TGTGCCAGCAGTACCGGGGACGGGACAAATTCACCCCTCCACTTT. The encoded protein is CASSTGDGTNSPLHF.